Listed here are 2 T cell receptor beta chains from one sample, sequenced in a study of blood T cells in healthy people across ages. Combining a sample-barcoded 5' primer with a J-beta primer mix, a second PCR ran for 7 to 11 cycles. One entry per CDR3 protein results from TCRdb running MiXCR on the 5' RACE reads. The sample comprises roughly 700,000 distinct CDR3 sequences, more than 40% of which are singletons, and around a third rests with the top ten. Sequenced: blood. The receptors shown here come from an older woman in good health.

The chain uses TRBV9 and TRBJ2-5, with 8 bases that match TRBD1. The DNA end lines up better with TRBJ2-7; the J call may be wrong. Germline CDR1 and CDR2: SGDLS and YYNGEE. The CDR3 runs to 15 residues. The CDR3 nucleotides read TGTGCCAGCAGCTCGAGCCTGACAGGGGTCCACGAGCAGTACTTC. Its protein is CASSSSLTGVHEQYF.

The rearrangement uses TRBV4-2 and TRBJ2-3, with 13 bases aligning to TRBD2. The CDR3 totals 14 residues. CDR1 LGHNA and CDR2 YNFKEQ come from the germline V gene. V trimming: 8 bases; J trimming: 4 bases; junction bases outside the gene matches: 3. DNA of the CDR3: TGTGCCAGCCGAACTAGCGGGAGGGCAGATACGCAGTATTTT. Encoded protein: CASRTSGRADTQYF.